This TCR beta chain was captured by sequencing in a study of siplizumab effects on memory and regulatory T cells. Sequenced by immunoSEQ multiplex PCR; TCRdb stores in-frame clones only, minus some. The data show roughly 60,000 clones, 90% to 95% seen once. General study results and limits: Siplizumab significantly lowered the alloreactive sequences that could be traced to unstimulated CD4+ memory cells.

Comments on this clone: Antigen: not known.

The material sequenced was CD8+ T cells sorted from blood. The TCR was taken from a human donor in good health.

CDR3 protein: CARKSNTEAFF. Written as DNA, the CDR3 is TGTGCCCGGAAGAGTAACACTGAAGCTTTCTTT. The gene calls are TRBV30 and TRBJ1-1, with no clear D. CDR3 length: 11 residues. The germline gives CDR1 GTSNPN, CDR2 SVGIG (reference sequence). V was cut by 8 bases and J by 2 bases, with 9 bases left in between.